The clone carrying this T cell receptor (beta chain) showed up just once. This sample was taken from a study of blood T cell repertoires in COVID-19. Assay used: immunoSEQ multiplex PCR; TCRdb lists only in-frame clones, some missing. The table has over 250,000 clones, roughly 90% seen once. This CDR3 comprises 18 residues. Between the trimmed V and J ends, which lost 5 bases and 3 bases, there was a span of 22 bases. Germline CDR1 and CDR2: SEHNR and FQNEAQ (reference sequence). This TCR derives from a man aged 40-50 years who had recovered from COVID-19. The sample was PBMCs or T cells enriched from blood (not recorded which). The V call is TRBV7-9, the J call TRBJ2-2; D not resolved. The chain's CDR3 is CASSPTQKVLWDTGELFF. The CDR3 nucleotides read TGTGCCAGCAGCCCGACACAAAAGGTACTGTGGGACACCGGGGAGCTGTTTTTT. Full variable domain (missing parts from reference TRBV7-9 and TRBJ2-2): DTGVSQNPRHKITKRGQNVTFRCDPISEHNRLYWYRQTLGQGPEFLTYFQNEAQLEKSRLLSDRFSAERPKGSFSTLEIQRTEQGDSAMYLCASSPTQKVLWDTGELFFGEGSRLTVL.